This record looks at one TCR beta chain sequence and its context. Its antigen target is currently unknown. Base qualities are missing; no much larger clone stands one base away. Looking up the germline V gene (reference sequence) yields CDR1 MNHEY and CDR2 SMNVEV. The CDR3 runs 13 residues from the cysteine to the phenylalanine. Solely the CDR3 DNA is kept, with 39 bases framed from the first base. Here V drops 6 bases and J drops 6 bases, and the junction holds 7 bases not matched to any gene. The data derive from a study of blood T cell repertoires in COVID-19 (dated by TCRdb to 2020 to 2022). The study in broad terms: The collaborator samples originated in the United States, Italy and Spain and spanned the acute and convalescent phases of COVID-19. The prospective study material was composed of cDNA or gDNA derived from T cells, B-cell-depleted T cells, or PBMCs. Deeply sampled blood TCRbeta repertoires from subjects exposed to, actively infected with, or recovered from COVID-19 were included in the dataset. The repertoires were made available in a free public database intended to serve as a resource for research on the immune response to SARS-CoV-2. Samples came from the ongoing ImmuneRACE study (first 160 participants) plus 1,254 subjects from 6 global collaborators. Nearly every sample came with metadata listing a de-identified subject ID, COVID-19 status, age in years and sex. Where available, HLA class I and class II types were obtained from metadata supplied by the sample provider rather than from assay-based typing.

TCRbeta CDR3 regions were amplified from genomic DNA by means of the immunoSEQ Assay, a bias-controlled multiplex PCR. Concerning the study's data processing: Nucleated cell counts per sample were estimated from amplification of reference gene primers within the assay. To quantify the absolute abundance of each unique TCRbeta CDR3 rearrangement, sequence reads were collapsed and filtered. For each sample, productive Simpson clonality was calculated as the square root of Simpson's diversity index across productive rearrangements. TCRdb carries this immuneACCESS record with in-frame sequences only. Its versions omit some clonotypes, under half of them owing to an unresolved V gene in the studies checked, with the rest unexplained. V, J and clone size are those of that table, while D and trimming were read from the DNA. This sample gives fewer than 350,000 clones in total; roughly 89% of them show up just once. The top ten clonotypes cover 5% to 5.5% of the sample.

Participants in the prospective study were aged roughly 18 to 90 years, lived in approximately 26 United States geographic areas, and enrolled through a virtual design. Cohort assignment in the prospective study relied on participant-reported clinical history from a screening survey and a study questionnaire. ImmuneRACE Cohort 3 recovered participants were defined by two consecutive negative NP/OP PCR tests, healthcare professional clearance, or symptom resolution. Each participant in the prospective study had whole blood, serum and a nasopharyngeal or oropharyngeal swab collected by mobile phlebotomists. Over a roughly 2-month period, participants in the prospective study had the option of providing additional blood draws and questionnaires. Before DNA extraction, prospective study blood samples were shipped either frozen or at room temperature. Overall study outcomes, separate from this receptor: The amount of clinical and demographic metadata varied by source and participant and was provided uncurated.

The TCR comes from a man aged 60 to 75 who had recovered from COVID-19. The material sequenced was PBMCs or T cells enriched from blood (not recorded which). The V and J genes are TRBV27 and TRBJ1-2, with TRBD1 identical over 7 junction bases. The encoded CDR3 is CASSPQGSHGYTF. Here is the DNA: TGTGCCAGCAGCCCACAGGGGTCCCATGGCTACACCTTC.